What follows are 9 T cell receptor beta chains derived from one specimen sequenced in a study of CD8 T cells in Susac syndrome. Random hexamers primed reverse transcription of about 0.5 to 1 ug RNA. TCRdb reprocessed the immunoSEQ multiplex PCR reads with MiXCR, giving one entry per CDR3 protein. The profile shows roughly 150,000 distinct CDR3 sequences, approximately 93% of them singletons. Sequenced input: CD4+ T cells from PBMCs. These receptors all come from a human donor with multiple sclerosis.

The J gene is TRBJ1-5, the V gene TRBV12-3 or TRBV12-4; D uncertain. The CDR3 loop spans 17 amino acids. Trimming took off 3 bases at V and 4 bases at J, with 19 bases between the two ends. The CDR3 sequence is CASSLLMRPQVNQPQHF. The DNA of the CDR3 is TGTGCCAGCAGTTTGTTAATGCGACCTCAAGTAAATCAGCCCCAGCATTTT.

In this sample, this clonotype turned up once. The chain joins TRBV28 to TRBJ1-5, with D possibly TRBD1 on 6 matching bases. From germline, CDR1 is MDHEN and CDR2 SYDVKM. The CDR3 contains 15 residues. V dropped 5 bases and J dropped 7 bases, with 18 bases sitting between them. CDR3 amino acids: CASSPTGSPGQPQHF. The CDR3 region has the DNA TGTGCCAGCAGTCCAACAGGGTCTCCAGGGCAGCCCCAGCATTTT.

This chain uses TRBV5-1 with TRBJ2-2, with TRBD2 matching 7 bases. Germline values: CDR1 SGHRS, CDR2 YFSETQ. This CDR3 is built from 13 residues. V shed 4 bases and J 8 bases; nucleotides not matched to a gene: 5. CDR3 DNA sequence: TGCGCCAGCAGCCAACTAGCGATGGGGGAGCTGTTTTTT. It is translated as CASSQLAMGELFF.

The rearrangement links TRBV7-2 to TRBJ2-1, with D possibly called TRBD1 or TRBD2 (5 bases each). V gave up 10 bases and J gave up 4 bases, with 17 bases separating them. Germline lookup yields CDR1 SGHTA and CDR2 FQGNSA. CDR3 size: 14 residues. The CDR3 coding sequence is TGTGCCAAGTCTCGATTCGGGGCATACAATGAGCAGTTCTTC. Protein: CAKSRFGAYNEQFF.

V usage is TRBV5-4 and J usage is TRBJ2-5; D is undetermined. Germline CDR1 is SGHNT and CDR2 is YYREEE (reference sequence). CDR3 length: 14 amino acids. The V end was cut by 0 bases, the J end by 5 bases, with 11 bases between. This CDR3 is CASSLGTPGETQYF. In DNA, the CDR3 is TGTGCCAGCAGCTTGGGGACCCCGGGTGAGACCCAGTACTTC.

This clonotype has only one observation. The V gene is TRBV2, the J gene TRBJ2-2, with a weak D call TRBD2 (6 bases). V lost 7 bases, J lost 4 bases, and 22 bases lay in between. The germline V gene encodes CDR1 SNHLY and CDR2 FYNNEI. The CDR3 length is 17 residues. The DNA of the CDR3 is TGTGCCAGCATCGGTTCCTTAGTAGGCGGGACCACCGGGGAGCTGTTTTTT. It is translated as CASIGSLVGGTTGELFF.

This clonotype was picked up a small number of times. In DNA form, the CDR3 reads TGTGCCATCAGTGATTCTCGAGGGGGCCAAGAGACCCAGTACTTC. It specifies CAISDSRGGQETQYF. This chain uses TRBV10-3 with TRBJ2-5, with a tentative D call TRBD1 (6 bases). The germline V gene has CDR1 ENHRY and CDR2 SYGVKD. V was clipped by 3 bases and J by 1 base, with 12 bases between them. The CDR3 spans 15 residues.

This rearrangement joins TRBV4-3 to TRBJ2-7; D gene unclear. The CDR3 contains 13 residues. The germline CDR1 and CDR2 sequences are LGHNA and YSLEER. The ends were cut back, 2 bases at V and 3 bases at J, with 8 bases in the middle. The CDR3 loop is CASSQLPRYEQYF. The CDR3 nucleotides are TGCGCCAGCAGCCAACTCCCACGCTACGAGCAGTACTTC.

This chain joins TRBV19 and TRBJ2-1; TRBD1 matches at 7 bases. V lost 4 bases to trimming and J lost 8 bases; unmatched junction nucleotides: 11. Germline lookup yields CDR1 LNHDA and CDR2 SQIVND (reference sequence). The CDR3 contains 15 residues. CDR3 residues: CASSTPGPTGDEQFF. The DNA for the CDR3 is TGTGCCAGTAGTACCCCAGGACCCACAGGGGATGAGCAGTTCTTC.